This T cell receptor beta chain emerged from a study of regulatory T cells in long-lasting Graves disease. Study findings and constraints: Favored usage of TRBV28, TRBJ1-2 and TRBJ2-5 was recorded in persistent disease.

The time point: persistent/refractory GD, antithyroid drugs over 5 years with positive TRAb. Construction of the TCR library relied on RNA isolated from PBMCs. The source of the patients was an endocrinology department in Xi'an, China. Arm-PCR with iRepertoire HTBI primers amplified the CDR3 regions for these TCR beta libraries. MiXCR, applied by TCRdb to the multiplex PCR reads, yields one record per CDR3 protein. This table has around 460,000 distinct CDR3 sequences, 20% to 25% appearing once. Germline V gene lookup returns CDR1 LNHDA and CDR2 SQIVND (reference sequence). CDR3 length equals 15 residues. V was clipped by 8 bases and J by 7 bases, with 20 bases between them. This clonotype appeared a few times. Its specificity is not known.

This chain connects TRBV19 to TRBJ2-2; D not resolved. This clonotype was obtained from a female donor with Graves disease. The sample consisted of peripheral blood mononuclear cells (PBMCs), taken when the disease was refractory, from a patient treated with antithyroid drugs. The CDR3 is CASHTYLRRGGELFF. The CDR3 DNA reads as TGTGCCAGTCACACGTACCTCCGAAGAGGCGGGGAGCTGTTTTTT.